This section outlines one T cell receptor (beta chain) sequence together with its context. The record originates from a study of blood T cell repertoires in COVID-19. TCRdb's table, derived via immunoSEQ multiplex PCR, lists solely in-frame clones and lacks some. Of about 210,000 clones listed, around four fifths are singletons. Germline V gives CDR1 MNHEY, CDR2 SVGAGI. Trimming cost V 2 bases and J 5 bases, with 13 bases left between them. This CDR3 is built from 14 residues. Those enrolled in Seattle joined during active infection and were followed longitudinally afterward. Sequencing used peripheral blood. V and J are TRBV6-5 and TRBJ2-7; no firm D call. The TCR comes from a woman aged 80 or over with COVID-19, enrolled during active disease. The CDR3 region is CASSYLGVGDEQYF. For the CDR3, the DNA is TGTGCCAGCAGTTACCTAGGAGTAGGTGACGAGCAGTACTTC.